This T cell receptor (beta chain) derives from a study of PD-1 blockade in classical Hodgkin lymphoma. Regarding the study as a whole: Newly diagnosed patients and complete responders had comparable diversity at baseline. Relative to healthy donors, newly diagnosed patients reportedly had lower baseline TCR diversity, which was reported as lower still in relapsed/refractory patients.

J gave up 0 bases and V 2 bases, and 4 bases lay outside the gene matches. There are 16 residues in the CDR3. In germline, CDR1 is SGHAT, CDR2 FQNNGV. The table lists this clone with a few counts. Its antigen is undetermined. Assay: immunoSEQ multiplex PCR; the TCRdb copy retains only in-frame clones and omits some. The sample includes 25,000 to 35,000 clones, less than 75% seen only once; the top ten take about 3.8%. The time point denotes: cycle 4 day 1 (C4D1), after more than five weeks of nivolumab. Autologous stem cell transplantation was followed by relapse in every patient, and brentuximab vedotin exposure varied. Complete response, partial response or progressive disease was each patient's best response.

The sequence derives from a human donor with classical Hodgkin lymphoma. The genes are TRBV11-2 and TRBJ2-7, with TRBD2 identical over 10 bases. Sequenced material: peripheral blood mononuclear cells (PBMCs), taken before the fourth cycle of nivolumab. The CDR3 bases are TGTGCCAGCAGCTTAACACTAGCGGGACCCTCCTACGAGCAGTACTTC. This encodes CASSLTLAGPSYEQYF.